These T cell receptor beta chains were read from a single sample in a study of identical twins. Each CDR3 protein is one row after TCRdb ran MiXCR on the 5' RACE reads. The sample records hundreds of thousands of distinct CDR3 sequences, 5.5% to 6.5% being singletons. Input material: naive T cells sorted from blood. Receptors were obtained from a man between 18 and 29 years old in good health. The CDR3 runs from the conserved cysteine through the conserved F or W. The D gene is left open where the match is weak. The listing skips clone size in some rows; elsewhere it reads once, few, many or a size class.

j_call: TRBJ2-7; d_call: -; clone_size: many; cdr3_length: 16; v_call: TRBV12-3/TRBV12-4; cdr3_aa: CASSSLRSETPYEQYF; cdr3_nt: TGTGCCAGCAGTAGCCTTCGTTCCGAGACCCCCTACGAGCAGTACTTC
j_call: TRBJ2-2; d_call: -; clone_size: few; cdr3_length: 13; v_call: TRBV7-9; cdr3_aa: CASRFGGTGELFF; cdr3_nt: TGTGCCAGCAGGTTCGGCGGCACCGGGGAGCTGTTTTTT
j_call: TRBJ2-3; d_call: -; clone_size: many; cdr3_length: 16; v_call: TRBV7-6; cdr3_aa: CASSFLGGDSTDTQYF; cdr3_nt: TGTGCCAGCAGCTTTCTTGGAGGTGATAGCACAGATACGCAGTATTTT
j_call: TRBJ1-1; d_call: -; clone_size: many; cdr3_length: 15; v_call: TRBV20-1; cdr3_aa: CSARALSLPNTEAFF; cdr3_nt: TGCAGTGCTAGAGCTTTGTCGCTTCCCAACACTGAAGCTTTCTTT
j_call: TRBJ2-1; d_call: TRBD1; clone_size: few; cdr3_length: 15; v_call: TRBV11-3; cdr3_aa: CASSSRGLRDNEQFF; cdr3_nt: TGTGCCAGCAGCTCCAGGGGGCTTCGAGACAATGAGCAGTTCTTC
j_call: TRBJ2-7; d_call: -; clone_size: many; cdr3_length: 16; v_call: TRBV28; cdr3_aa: CASSSRVRLSLWEQYF; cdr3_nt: TGTGCCAGCAGCAGTCGTGTGAGGCTAAGCCTGTGGGAGCAGTACTTC
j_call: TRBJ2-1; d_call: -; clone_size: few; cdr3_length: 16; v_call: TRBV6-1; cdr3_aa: CASSPLWTTRNNEQFF; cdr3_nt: TGTGCCAGCAGCCCTCTATGGACTACAAGAAACAATGAGCAGTTCTTC
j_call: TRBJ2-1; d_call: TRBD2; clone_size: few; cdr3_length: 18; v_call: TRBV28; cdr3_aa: CASSLPPATSGRADEQFF; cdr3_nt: TGTGCCAGCAGTTTACCCCCAGCGACTAGCGGGAGGGCCGATGAGCAGTTCTTC
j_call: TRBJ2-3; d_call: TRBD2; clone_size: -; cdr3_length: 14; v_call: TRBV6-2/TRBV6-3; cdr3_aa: CASASGRLTDTQYF; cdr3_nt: TGTGCCAGCGCTAGCGGGAGATTGACAGATACGCAGTATTTT
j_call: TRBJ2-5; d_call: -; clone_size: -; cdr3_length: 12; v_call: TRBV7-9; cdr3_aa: CASRSGQETHYF; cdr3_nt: TGTGCCAGCAGAAGCGGACAAGAGACCCATTACTTC
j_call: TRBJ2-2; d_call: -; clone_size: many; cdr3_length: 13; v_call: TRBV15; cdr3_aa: CATSASSAGELFF; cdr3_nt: TGTGCCACCAGCGCTAGTAGTGCCGGGGAGCTGTTTTTT
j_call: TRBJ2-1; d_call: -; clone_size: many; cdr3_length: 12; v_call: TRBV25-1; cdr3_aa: CASSELLPEQFF; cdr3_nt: TGTGCCAGCAGTGAATTACTACCTGAGCAGTTCTTC
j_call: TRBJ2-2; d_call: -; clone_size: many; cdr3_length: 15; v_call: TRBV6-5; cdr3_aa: CASSYSIRNTGELFF; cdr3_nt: TGTGCCAGCAGTTACTCGATTCGGAACACCGGGGAGCTGTTTTTT
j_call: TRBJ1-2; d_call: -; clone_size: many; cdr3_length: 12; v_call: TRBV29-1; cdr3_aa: CSVETLAYGYTF; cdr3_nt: TGCAGCGTTGAGACCCTCGCTTATGGCTACACCTTC
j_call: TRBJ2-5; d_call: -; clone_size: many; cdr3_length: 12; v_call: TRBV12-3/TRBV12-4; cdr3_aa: CASRASQETQYF; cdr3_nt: TGTGCCAGCCGGGCGAGCCAAGAGACCCAGTACTTC
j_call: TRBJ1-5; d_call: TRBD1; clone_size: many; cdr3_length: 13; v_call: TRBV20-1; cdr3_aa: CSASRQGTQPQHF; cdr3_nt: TGCAGTGCTAGTCGACAGGGGACTCAGCCCCAGCATTTT
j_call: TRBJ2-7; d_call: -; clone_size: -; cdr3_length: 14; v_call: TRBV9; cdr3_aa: CASSVSGSTGEQYF; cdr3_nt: TGTGCCAGCAGCGTAAGTGGGAGTACGGGCGAGCAGTACTTC
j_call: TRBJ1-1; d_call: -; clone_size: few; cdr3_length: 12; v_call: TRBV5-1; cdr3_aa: CASSGTDYEAFF; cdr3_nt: TGCGCCAGCAGCGGGACGGACTACGAAGCTTTCTTT
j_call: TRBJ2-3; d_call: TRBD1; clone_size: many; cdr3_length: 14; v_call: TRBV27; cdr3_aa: CASSFASGGPTQYF; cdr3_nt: TGTGCCAGCAGTTTCGCTTCAGGGGGCCCTACGCAGTATTTT
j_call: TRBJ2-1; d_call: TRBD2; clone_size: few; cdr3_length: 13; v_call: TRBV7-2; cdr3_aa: CASSDRRGNEQFF; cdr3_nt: TGTGCCAGCAGCGATCGGCGGGGGAATGAGCAGTTCTTC
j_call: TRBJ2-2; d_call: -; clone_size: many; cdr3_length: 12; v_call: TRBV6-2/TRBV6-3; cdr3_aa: CASRNSGGELFF; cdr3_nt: TGTGCCAGCAGGAATTCGGGCGGGGAGCTGTTTTTT
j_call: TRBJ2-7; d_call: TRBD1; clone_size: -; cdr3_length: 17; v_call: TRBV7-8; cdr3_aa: CASSLTVLRDREYEQYF; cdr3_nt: TGTGCCAGCAGCCTAACGGTCCTCCGGGACAGGGAGTACGAGCAGTACTTC
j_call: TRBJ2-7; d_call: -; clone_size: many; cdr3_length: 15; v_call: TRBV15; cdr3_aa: CATSRDLDGVYEQYF; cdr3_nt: TGTGCCACCAGCAGAGATCTGGACGGAGTATACGAGCAGTACTTC
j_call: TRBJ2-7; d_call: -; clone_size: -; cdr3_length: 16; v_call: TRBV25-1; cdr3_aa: CASGGQCGQWGYEQYF; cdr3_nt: TGTGCCAGTGGAGGACAGTGTGGACAGTGGGGATACGAGCAGTACTTC
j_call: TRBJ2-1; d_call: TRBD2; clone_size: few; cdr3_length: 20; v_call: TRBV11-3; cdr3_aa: CASSLGRGPAGGRSYNEQFF; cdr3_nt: TGTGCCAGCAGCCTGGGACGGGGCCCAGCGGGAGGAAGGTCCTACAATGAGCAGTTCTTC
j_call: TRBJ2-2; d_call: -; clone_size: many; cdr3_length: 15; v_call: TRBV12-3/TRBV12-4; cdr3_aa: CASSWGTDNTGELFF; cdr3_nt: TGTGCCAGCAGTTGGGGGACTGATAACACCGGGGAGCTGTTTTTT
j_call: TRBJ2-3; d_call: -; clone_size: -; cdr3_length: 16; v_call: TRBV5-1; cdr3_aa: CASSSLDPSSTDTQYF; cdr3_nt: TGCGCCAGCAGCTCCCTCGACCCTTCTAGCACAGATACGCAGTATTTT
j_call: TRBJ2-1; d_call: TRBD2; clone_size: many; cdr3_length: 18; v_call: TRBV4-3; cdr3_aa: CASSQDRLAGVRGDEQFF; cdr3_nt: TGCGCCAGCAGCCAAGATCGGCTAGCGGGAGTTCGCGGGGATGAGCAGTTCTTC
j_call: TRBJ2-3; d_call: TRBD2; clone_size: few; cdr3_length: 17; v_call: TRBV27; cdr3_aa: CASSLFLAGGRADTQYF; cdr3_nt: TGTGCCAGCAGTTTATTCCTAGCGGGAGGCCGGGCAGATACGCAGTATTTT
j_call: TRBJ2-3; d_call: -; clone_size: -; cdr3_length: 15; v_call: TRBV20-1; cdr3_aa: CSARDPPTGTDTQYF; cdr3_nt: TGCAGTGCTAGAGATCCCCCGACTGGCACAGATACGCAGTATTTT
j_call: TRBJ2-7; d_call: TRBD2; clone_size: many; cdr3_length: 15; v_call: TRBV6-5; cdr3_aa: CASSYSRAGAGEQYF; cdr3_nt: TGTGCCAGCAGTTACTCGCGAGCGGGAGCGGGCGAGCAGTACTTC
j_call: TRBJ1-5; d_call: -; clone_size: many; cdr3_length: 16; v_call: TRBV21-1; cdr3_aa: CASSKSGPKSNQPQHF; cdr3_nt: TGTGCCAGCAGCAAATCCGGCCCAAAGAGCAATCAGCCCCAGCATTTT
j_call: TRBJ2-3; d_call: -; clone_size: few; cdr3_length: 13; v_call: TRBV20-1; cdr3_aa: CSAYGLPADTQYF; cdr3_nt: TGCAGTGCCTACGGACTGCCGGCAGATACGCAGTATTTT
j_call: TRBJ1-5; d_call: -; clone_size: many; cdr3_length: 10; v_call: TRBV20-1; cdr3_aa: CSVDGHPQHF; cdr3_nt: TGCAGTGTAGACGGACATCCCCAGCATTTT
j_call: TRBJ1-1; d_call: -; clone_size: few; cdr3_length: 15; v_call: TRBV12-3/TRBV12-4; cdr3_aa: CASSSRTAGNTEAFF; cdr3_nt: TGTGCCAGCAGTTCCCGGACAGCAGGGAACACTGAAGCTTTCTTT
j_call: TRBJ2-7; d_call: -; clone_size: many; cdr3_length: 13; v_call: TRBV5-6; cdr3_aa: CASSSERSYEQYF; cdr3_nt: TGTGCCAGCAGCTCCGAGCGTTCCTACGAGCAGTACTTC
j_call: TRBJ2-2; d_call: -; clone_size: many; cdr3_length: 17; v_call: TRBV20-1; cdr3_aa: CSARDDRTSWNTGELFF; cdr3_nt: TGCAGTGCTAGAGACGATCGGACTTCTTGGAACACCGGGGAGCTGTTTTTT
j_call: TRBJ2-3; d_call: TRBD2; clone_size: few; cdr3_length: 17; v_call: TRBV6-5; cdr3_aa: CASSYLKAGLSTDTQYF; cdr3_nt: TGTGCCAGCAGTTATCTTAAAGCGGGGCTTAGCACAGATACGCAGTATTTT
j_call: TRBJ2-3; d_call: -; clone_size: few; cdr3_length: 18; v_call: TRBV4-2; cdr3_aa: CASSQEPTSRVGTDTQYF; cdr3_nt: TGTGCCAGCAGCCAAGAGCCGACTTCCCGTGTCGGCACAGATACGCAGTATTTT
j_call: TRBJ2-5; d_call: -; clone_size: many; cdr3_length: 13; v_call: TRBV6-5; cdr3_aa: CASSYSGKETQYF; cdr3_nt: TGTGCCAGCAGTTACTCGGGCAAGGAGACCCAGTACTTC
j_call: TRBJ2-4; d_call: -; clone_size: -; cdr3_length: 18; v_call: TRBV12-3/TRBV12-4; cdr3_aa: CASSFGSVSMRVKNIQYF; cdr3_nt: TGTGCCAGCAGTTTTGGTTCCGTGTCGATGAGAGTCAAAAACATTCAGTACTTC
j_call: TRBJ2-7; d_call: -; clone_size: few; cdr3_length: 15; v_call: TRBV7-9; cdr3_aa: CASSLAGTSDYEQYF; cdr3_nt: TGTGCCAGCAGCTTAGCCGGGACATCTGACTACGAGCAGTACTTC
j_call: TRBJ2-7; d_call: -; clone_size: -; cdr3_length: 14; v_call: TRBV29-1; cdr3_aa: CSVFDRTSSYEQYF; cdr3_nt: TGCAGCGTTTTCGACAGGACTTCCTCCTACGAGCAGTACTTC
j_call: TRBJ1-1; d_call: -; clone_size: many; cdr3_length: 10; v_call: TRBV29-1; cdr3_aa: CSVEELRAFF; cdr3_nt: TGCAGCGTTGAAGAGCTTCGAGCTTTCTTT
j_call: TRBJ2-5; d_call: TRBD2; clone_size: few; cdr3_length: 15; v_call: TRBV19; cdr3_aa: CASSMTSGSGETQYF; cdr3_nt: TGTGCCAGTAGTATGACTAGCGGGAGTGGTGAGACCCAGTACTTC
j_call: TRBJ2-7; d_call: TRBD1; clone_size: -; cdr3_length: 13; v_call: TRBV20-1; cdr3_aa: CSAREGQSYEQYF; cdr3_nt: TGCAGTGCTAGAGAGGGACAGAGCTACGAGCAGTACTTC
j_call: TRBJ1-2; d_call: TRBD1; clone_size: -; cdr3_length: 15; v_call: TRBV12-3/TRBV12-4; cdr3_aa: CASSPRTGSFFGYTF; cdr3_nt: TGTGCCAGCAGTCCTCGGACAGGGTCATTCTTTGGCTACACCTTC
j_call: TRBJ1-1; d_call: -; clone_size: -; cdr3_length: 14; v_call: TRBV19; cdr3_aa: CAGIPATGNTEAFF; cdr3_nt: TGTGCCGGTATTCCTGCCACCGGGAACACTGAAGCTTTCTTT
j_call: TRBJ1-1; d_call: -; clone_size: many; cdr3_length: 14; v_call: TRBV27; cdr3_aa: CASRLVRQGTEAFF; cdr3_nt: TGTGCCAGCAGACTAGTAAGGCAGGGCACTGAAGCTTTCTTT
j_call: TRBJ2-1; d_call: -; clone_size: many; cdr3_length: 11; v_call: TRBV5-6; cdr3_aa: CASSYEVEQFF; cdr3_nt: TGTGCCAGCAGCTACGAAGTAGAGCAGTTCTTC
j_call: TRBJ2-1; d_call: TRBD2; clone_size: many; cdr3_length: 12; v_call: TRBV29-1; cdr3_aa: CSVGGLAEMQFF; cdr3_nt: TGCAGCGTTGGCGGACTAGCGGAGATGCAGTTCTTC
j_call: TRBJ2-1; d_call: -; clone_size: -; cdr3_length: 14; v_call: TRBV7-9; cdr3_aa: CASSQHLAGDEQFF; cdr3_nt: TGTGCCAGCAGCCAACACCTAGCCGGAGATGAGCAGTTCTTC
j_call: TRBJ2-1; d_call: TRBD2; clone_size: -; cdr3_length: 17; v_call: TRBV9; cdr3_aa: CASSVNLPGLAGGEQFF; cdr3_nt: TGTGCCAGCAGCGTAAACCTCCCGGGACTAGCGGGGGGAGAGCAGTTCTTC